This T cell receptor beta chain comes out of a study of immune heterogeneity within non-small cell lung tumors. Background on the study: Tumors were classified as 4 squamous cell carcinomas, approximately 10 non-squamous carcinomas and 1 not otherwise specified. Study-wide results and caveats: Alongside site-unique high-frequency clones, identical dominant CDR3 beta clonotypes recurred across tumor sites within a patient. Patients largely differed in their high-frequency T-cell receptor beta clonotypes.

Of note for this clonotype: Its antigen is not known.

Template was bulk tumor genomic DNA, around 620 ng per sample. Surgeons took several biopsies per primary tumor, spaced far apart, during surgery. The study cohort was described as untreated, and its members had newly diagnosed non-small cell lung cancer. They went on to have curative surgery. Using 32 V and 13 J primers, multiplex PCR amplified TCR beta CDR3. TCRdb called the multiplex PCR reads again in MiXCR, with one record for every CDR3 protein. The repertoire holds approximately 29,000 distinct CDR3 sequences, with under 35% as singletons. This receptor was taken from a man between 40 and 49 years old with non-small cell lung cancer. The sample consisted of lung tumor tissue.

The CDR3 reads CSARDMWGRENTGELFF. CDR3 bases: TGCAGTGCTAGAGATATGTGGGGCAGGGAGAACACCGGGGAGCTGTTTTTT. The V and J genes are TRBV20-1 and TRBJ2-2; perhaps TRBD1 as D (5 bases). Germline CDR1 is DFQATT and CDR2 is SNEGSKA (reference sequence). The CDR3 length is 17 residues. The V gene lost 0 bases and the J gene lost 1 base, with 15 bases spanning the gap.